This T cell receptor (beta chain) originates from a study of cytomegalovirus exposure and HLA in healthy donors. In the study overall: Out of roughly 200 million T cells, an earlier analysis found about 100 million unique TCR beta sequences in total. Overall study results and limits: Later analysis revealed greater clonal expansion in HLA-associated TCR beta chains than in equally common others. Reported findings show TCR beta sequences accurately forecast HLA-A and HLA-B alleles in most subjects.

The CDR3 has 15 amino acids. CDR1 and CDR2 (germline): SGHAT, FQNNGV. The trim removed 1 base at V and 4 bases at J, leaving 5 bases unmatched. The PCR made use of 60 Vbeta and 13 Jbeta primers. Clones were sequenced by immunoSEQ multiplex PCR, and TCRdb holds only the in-frame ones, with some missing. The sample shows 130,000 or so clones, 70% to 85% of them seen only once. Comments on this clone: The antigen remains unidentified.

The origin of this receptor is a woman aged 40 to 49 in good health and CMV-seronegative. Input material: PBMCs. V gene TRBV11-2 combines with J gene TRBJ2-5; 8 bases agree with TRBD2. The CDR3 bases are TGTGCCAGCAGCTTAGTAGCGGGATCCATAGAGACCCAGTACTTC. Translated, it gives CASSLVAGSIETQYF.